This TCR beta chain appears in the sequencing data of a study of blood T cells in healthy people across ages. Trimming took 6 bases from V and 8 from J, leaving 16 bases between them. Germline V gene data show CDR1 as DFQATT and CDR2 as SNEGSKA (reference sequence). The CDR3 covers 12 residues. Primed by a sample-barcoded 5' primer and a J-beta primer mix, a second PCR proceeded for roughly 7 to 11 cycles. TCRdb analysed the 5' RACE reads with MiXCR anew, one entry per CDR3 protein. The sample contains about 780,000 distinct CDR3 sequences, about half of which appear only once. Drawn from each donor were ten milliliters of peripheral blood.

Sequenced sample: blood. The chain uses TRBV20-1 and TRBJ1-2; D is possibly TRBD1 (5 bases). The clonotype originates from an elderly man in good health. The CDR3 loop is CSAARTGIGYTF. Written as DNA, the CDR3 is TGCAGTGCCGCCCGAACAGGAATAGGCTACACCTTC.